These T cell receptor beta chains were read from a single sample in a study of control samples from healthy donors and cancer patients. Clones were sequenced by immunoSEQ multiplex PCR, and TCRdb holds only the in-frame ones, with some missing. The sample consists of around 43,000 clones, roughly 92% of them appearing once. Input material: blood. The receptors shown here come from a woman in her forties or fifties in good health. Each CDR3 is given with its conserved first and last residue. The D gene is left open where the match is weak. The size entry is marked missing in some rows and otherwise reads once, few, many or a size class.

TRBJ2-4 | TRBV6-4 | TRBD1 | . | TGTGCCAGCATTCGAAAGTCCAGCGAGGGGGCCGGCGTCAAAAACATTCAGTACTTC | CASIRKSSEGAGVKNIQYF
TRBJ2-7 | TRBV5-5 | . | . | TGTGCCAGCAGCTTGAGCCAGGGTGAATACGAGCAGTACTTC | CASSLSQGEYEQYF
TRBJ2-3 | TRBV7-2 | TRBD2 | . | TGTGCCAGCCGGCGCGGGGGGCGAGTGACAGATACGCAGTATTTT | CASRRGGRVTDTQYF
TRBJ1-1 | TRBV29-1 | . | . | TGCAGCGTTGTTTTCAGTAGCCATGAAGCTTTCTTT | CSVVFSSHEAFF
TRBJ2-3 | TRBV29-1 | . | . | TGCAGCGTTCCGGAGGGAGAGCGAACAGATACGCAGTATTTT | CSVPEGERTDTQYF
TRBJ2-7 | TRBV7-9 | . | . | TGTGCCAGCAGCTTAGACACCTACGAGCAGTACTTC | CASSLDTYEQYF
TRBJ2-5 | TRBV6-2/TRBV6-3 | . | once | TGTGCCAGCAGTCGCCGGACAGGGAGGGGGACCCAGTACTTC | CASSRRTGRGTQYF
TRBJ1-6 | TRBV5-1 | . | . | TGCGCCAGCAGCCTGGACAGTATGAATTCACCCCTCCACTTT | CASSLDSMNSPLHF
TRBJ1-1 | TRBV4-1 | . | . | TGCGCCAGCGGAGATACTGCGCGTAGTACTGAAGCTTTCTTT | CASGDTARSTEAFF
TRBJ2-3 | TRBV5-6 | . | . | TGTGCCAGCAAGCAACGAGGGCACACAGATACGCAGTATTTT | CASKQRGHTDTQYF
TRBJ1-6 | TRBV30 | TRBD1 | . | TGTGCCTGGACAGGGGGCAGCTCACCCCTCCACTTT | CAWTGGSSPLHF
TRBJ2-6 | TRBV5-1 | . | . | TGCGCCAGCAGCTTGGCCGGGGGGCGGGGCTCTGGGGCCAACGTCCTGACTTTC | CASSLAGGRGSGANVLTF
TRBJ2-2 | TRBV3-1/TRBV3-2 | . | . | TGTGCCAGCAGCCAACTTACGGATACCGGGGAGCTGTTTTTT | CASSQLTDTGELFF
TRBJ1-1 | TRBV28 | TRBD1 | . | TGTGCCAGCAGTTTAACAGGGGGCAGGACTGAAGCTTTCTTT | CASSLTGGRTEAFF
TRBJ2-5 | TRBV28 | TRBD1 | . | TGTGCCAGCAGTCCTGACAGGGGGCGGAATCAAGAGACCCAGTACTTC | CASSPDRGRNQETQYF
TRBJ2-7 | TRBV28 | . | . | TGTGCCAGCAGGACCGGGACGGTGTACGAGCAGTACTTC | CASRTGTVYEQYF